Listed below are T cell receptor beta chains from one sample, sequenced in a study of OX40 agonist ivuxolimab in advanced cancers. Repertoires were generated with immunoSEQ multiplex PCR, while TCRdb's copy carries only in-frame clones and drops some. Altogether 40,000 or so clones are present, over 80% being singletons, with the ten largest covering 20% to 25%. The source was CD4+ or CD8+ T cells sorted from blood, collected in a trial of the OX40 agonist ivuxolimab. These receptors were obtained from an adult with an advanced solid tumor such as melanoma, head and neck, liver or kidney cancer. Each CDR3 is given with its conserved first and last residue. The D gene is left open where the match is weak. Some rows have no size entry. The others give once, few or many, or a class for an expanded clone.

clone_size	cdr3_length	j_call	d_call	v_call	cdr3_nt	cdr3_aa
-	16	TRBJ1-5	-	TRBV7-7	TGTGCCAGCAAGGGAGGACAGAACGTTAGCAATCAGCCCCAGCATTTT	CASKGGQNVSNQPQHF
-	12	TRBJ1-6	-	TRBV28	TGTGCCAGCAGTTTAAACCATTCACCCCTCCACTTT	CASSLNHSPLHF
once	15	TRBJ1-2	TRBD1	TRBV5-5	TGTGCCAGCAGCGTTATGACAGGGGGTGGTATGGGCTACACCTTC	CASSVMTGGGMGYTF
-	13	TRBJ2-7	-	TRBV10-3	TGTGCCATCAGTCCGGGACTGACCTACGAGCAGTACTTC	CAISPGLTYEQYF
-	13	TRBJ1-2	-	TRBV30	TGTGCCTGGAGTAAAGGACAGAACTATGGCTACACCTTC	CAWSKGQNYGYTF
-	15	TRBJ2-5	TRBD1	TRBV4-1	TGCGCCAGCAGCCAAGTGACAGGGGGCCCTTTCAAGCAGTACTTC	CASSQVTGGPFKQYF
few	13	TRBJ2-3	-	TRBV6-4	TGTGCCAGCAGTGACGGGGGGACGGATACGCAGTATTTT	CASSDGGTDTQYF
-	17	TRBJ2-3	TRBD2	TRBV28	TGTGCCAGCAGTTTCTCCTCCGGGACTAGGGGGGAGGATACGCAGTATTTT	CASSFSSGTRGEDTQYF
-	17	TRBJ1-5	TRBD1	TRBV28	TGTGCCAGCAGTTTCGGCCAGGGGGTATCAAGCAATCAGCCCCAGCATTTT	CASSFGQGVSSNQPQHF
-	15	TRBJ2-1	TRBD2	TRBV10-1	TGCGCCAGCAGTCCAACTAGCGGGGAGTACAATGAGCAGTTCTTC	CASSPTSGEYNEQFF
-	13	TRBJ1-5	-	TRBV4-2	TGTGCCAGCAGCCAAGAGACGTCCTTTCCCCAGCATTTT	CASSQETSFPQHF
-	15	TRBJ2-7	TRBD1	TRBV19	TGTGCCAGTAGTATGCCCCGGGACAGGGGCTACGAGCAGTACTTC	CASSMPRDRGYEQYF
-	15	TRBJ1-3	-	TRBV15	TGTGCCACCAGAGGAGCGGGAAACTCTGGAAACACCATATATTTT	CATRGAGNSGNTIYF
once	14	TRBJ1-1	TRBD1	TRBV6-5	TGTGCCAGCAGGGAACAGGGGGCGAATCCTGAAGCTTTCTTT	CASREQGANPEAFF
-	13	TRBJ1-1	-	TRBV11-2	TGTGCCAGCAGCCCAGAGCCGAACACTGAAGCTTTCTTT	CASSPEPNTEAFF
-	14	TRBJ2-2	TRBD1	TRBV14	TGTGCCAGCAGCCCGGGACAGGCACCCGGGGAGCTGTTTTTT	CASSPGQAPGELFF
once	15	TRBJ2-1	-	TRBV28	TGTGCCAGCAGTCCGAGGGCGGGACGGTACAATGAGCAGTTCTTC	CASSPRAGRYNEQFF
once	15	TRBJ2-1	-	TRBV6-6	TGTGCCAGCAGCCCTTTGACAGGGAGGATCAATGAGCAGTTCTTC	CASSPLTGRINEQFF
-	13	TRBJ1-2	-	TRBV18	TGTGCCAGCTCAGCTGGGACCGCCTATGGCTACACCTTC	CASSAGTAYGYTF
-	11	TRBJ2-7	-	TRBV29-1	TGCAGCGTGGATCGATGGGACGAGCAGTACTTC	CSVDRWDEQYF
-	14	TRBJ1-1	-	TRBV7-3	TGTGCCAGCAGGCCAGGCCTTATGAACACTGAAGCTTTCTTT	CASRPGLMNTEAFF
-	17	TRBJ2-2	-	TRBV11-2	TGTGCCAGCAGCTTACGGGCAGGGAGTAGTCGGCGCGGGGAGCTGTTTTTT	CASSLRAGSSRRGELFF
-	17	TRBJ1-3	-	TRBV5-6	TGTGCCAGCAGCCGGCGGTTGGGGCGAAGCTCTGGAAACACCATATATTTT	CASSRRLGRSSGNTIYF
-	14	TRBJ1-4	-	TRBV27	TGTGCCAGCAGTCCTGGGTCCTGGGGGGAAAAACTGTTTTTT	CASSPGSWGEKLFF
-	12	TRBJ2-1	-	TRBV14	TGTGCCAGCAGGGGGGGGGCTAATGAGCAGTTCTTC	CASRGGANEQFF
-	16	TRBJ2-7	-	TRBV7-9	TGTGCCAGCGGCCCCACCCCTGGAGAGAGCTCCTACGAGCAGTACTTC	CASGPTPGESSYEQYF
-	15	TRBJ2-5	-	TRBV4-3	TGCGCCAGCAGCCGACTTCAGGGGAATGGAGAGACCCAGTACTTC	CASSRLQGNGETQYF
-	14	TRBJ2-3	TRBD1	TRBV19	TGTGCCAGTAGTCTAGGGACAGCCACAGATACGCAGTATTTT	CASSLGTATDTQYF
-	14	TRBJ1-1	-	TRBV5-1	TGCGCCAGCAGCTCGGAGTGGGGTAACACTGAAGCTTTCTTT	CASSSEWGNTEAFF
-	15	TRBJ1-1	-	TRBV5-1	TGCGCCAGCAGCCCAGCGGGACCTTCGAACACTGAAGCTTTCTTT	CASSPAGPSNTEAFF
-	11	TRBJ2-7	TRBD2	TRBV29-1	TGCAGCGCTCTCGGGGGGAACGAGCAGTACTTC	CSALGGNEQYF
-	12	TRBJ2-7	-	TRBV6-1	TGTGCCAGCAGTGTAAGCTCCTACGAGCAGTACTTC	CASSVSSYEQYF
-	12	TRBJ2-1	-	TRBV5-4	TGTGCCAGCAGAACTAGGACTAATGAGCAGTTCTTC	CASRTRTNEQFF
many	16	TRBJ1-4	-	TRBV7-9	TGCGCCAGCAGCCAAGATCTTCCGGGGGTTTTTGAAAAACTGTTTTTT	CASSQDLPGVFEKLFF
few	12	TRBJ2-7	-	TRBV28	TGTGCCAGCCAGGACAGCTCCTACGAGCAGTACTTC	CASQDSSYEQYF
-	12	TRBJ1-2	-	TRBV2	TGTGCCAGCTACCGGTATACGGATGGCTACACCTTC	CASYRYTDGYTF
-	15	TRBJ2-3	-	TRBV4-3	TGCGCCAGCAGCCAAGCGCTACTCGGGACAGATACGCAGTATTTT	CASSQALLGTDTQYF
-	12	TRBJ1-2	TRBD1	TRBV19	TGTGCCATTGGGACAGGGGACTATGGCTACACCTTC	CAIGTGDYGYTF
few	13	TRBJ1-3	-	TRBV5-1	TGCGCCAGCAGCGAACTCTCTGGAAACACCATATATTTT	CASSELSGNTIYF
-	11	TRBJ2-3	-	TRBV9	TGTGCCAGCAGCGTAGCAGATACGCAGTATTTT	CASSVADTQYF
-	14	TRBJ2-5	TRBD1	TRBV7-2	TGTGCCAGCAGCTTAGACAGGGGGTGGGAGACCCAGTACTTC	CASSLDRGWETQYF
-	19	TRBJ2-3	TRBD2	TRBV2	TGTGCCAGCAGTGAAGCGCTTATGACGGGAGGAACTCTCGGAGATACGCAGTATTTT	CASSEALMTGGTLGDTQYF
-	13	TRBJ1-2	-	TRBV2	TGTGCCAGCAAAGGGCAAGCCAACTATGGCTACACCTTC	CASKGQANYGYTF
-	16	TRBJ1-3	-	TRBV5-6	TGTGCCAGCAGCTTGAGACCAGCCAGGTCTGGAAACACCATATATTTT	CASSLRPARSGNTIYF
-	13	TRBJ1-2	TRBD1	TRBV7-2	TGTGCCAGCAGCAAACGACAGGGGCGTGGCTACACCTTC	CASSKRQGRGYTF
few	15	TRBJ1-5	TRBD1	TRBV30	TGTGCCTGGAGTGTAGGGGGCCAACCCAATCAGCCCCAGCATTTT	CAWSVGGQPNQPQHF
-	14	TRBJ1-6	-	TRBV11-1	TGTGCCAGCGGGGGCGCCTCTTATAATTCACCCCTCCACTTT	CASGGASYNSPLHF
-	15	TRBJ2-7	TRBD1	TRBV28	TGTGCCAGCAGGGTAACAGGGGGGCAAACCTACGAGCAGTACTTC	CASRVTGGQTYEQYF
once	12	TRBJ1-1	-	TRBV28	TGTGCCAGCAGCTCCCGTTTCGGAGAAGCTTTCTTT	CASSSRFGEAFF
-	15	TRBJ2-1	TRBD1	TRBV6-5	TGTGCCAGCAGTTACTCACCGGGACAGACCAATGAGCAGTTCTTC	CASSYSPGQTNEQFF
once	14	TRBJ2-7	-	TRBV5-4	TGTGCCAGCAGCATTCTCCGGGACAACTACGAGCAGTACTTC	CASSILRDNYEQYF
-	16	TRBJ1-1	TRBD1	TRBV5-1	TGCGCCAGCAGCATTGGATCCAGGGGGCTGAACACTGAAGCTTTCTTT	CASSIGSRGLNTEAFF
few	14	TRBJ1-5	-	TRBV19	TGTGCCAGTAGTATGGTGCAGAGCTATCAGCCCCAGCATTTT	CASSMVQSYQPQHF
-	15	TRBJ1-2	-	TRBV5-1	TGCGCCAGCAGCTCCGGGACGGGGCTAGGCTATGGCTACACCTTC	CASSSGTGLGYGYTF
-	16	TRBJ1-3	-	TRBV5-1	TGCGCCAGCAGCATAGGTACAGGGTACGCTGGAAACACCATATATTTT	CASSIGTGYAGNTIYF
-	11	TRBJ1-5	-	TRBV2	TGTGCCAGCAACCTCGGTCGGCCCCAGCATTTT	CASNLGRPQHF
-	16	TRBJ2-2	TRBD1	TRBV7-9	TGTGCCAGCAGCTTCGTACAGGGGGCTGGTACCGGGGAGCTGTTTTTT	CASSFVQGAGTGELFF
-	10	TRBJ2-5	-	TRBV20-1	TGCAGTGCTACAGGGGAGACCCAGTACTTC	CSATGETQYF
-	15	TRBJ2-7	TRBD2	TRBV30	TGTGCCTGGAGTGTACCTAGCGGGAGGCCCTACGAGCAGTACTTC	CAWSVPSGRPYEQYF